The 26 T cell receptor beta chains listed next were all sequenced from one sample in a study of identifying expanded T cells in peripheral blood. Repertoires were generated with immunoSEQ multiplex PCR, while TCRdb's copy carries only in-frame clones and drops some. The table includes about 100,000 clones, approximately 88% detected once. The sequenced sample was blood. These receptors were collected from a person aged 18 to 75 in good health.

The chain has TRBV25-1 and TRBJ2-2; unclear D gene. The CDR3 length is 12 residues. With 4 bases removed from V and 4 bases from J, the gap between germline ends came to 4 bases. Germline assignment: CDR1 MGHDK and CDR2 SYGVNS. The CDR3 bases are TGTGCCAGCAGTGGACTCACCGGGGAGCTGTTTTTT. Protein product: CASSGLTGELFF.

V gene TRBV18 combines with J gene TRBJ2-5, with D unresolved. V was clipped by 4 bases and J by 1 base, with 10 bases between them. CDR3 size: 14 residues. The germline CDR1 and CDR2 sequences are KGHSH and LQKENI. CDR3 coding DNA: TGTGCCAGCTCACTAGGATTATTCCAAGAGACCCAGTACTTC. Protein product: CASSLGLFQETQYF.

V and J are TRBV7-2 and TRBJ2-1; 7 bases line up with TRBD2. The germline CDR1 and CDR2 sequences are SGHTA and FQGNSA. V lost 5 bases to trimming and J lost 6 bases; unmatched junction nucleotides: 7. This CDR3 spans 14 amino acids. CDR3 in amino acids: CASSQVAGINEQFF. The CDR3 nucleotides are TGTGCCAGCAGCCAAGTAGCGGGTATCAATGAGCAGTTCTTC.

The gene calls are TRBV7-2 and TRBJ2-3, with 8 positions matching TRBD2. From germline, CDR1 is SGHTA and CDR2 FQGNSA. V lost 6 bases, J lost 2 bases, and 7 bases stayed unmatched. This CDR3 is 15 amino acids long. As DNA, the CDR3 is TGTGCCAGCAGACGTAGCGGGACGATCACAGATACGCAGTATTTT. Translation gives CASRRSGTITDTQYF.

The chain employs TRBV7-9 and TRBJ1-1, with D possibly TRBD1 on 5 matching bases. With 0 bases removed from V and 5 bases from J, the gap between germline ends came to 13 bases. The CDR3 runs 15 residues. Germline assignment: CDR1 SEHNR and CDR2 FQNEAQ (reference sequence). The CDR3 DNA sequence: TGTGCCAGCAGCTTAGCGCGTCAGGGCCAAACTGAAGCTTTCTTT. The encoded protein is CASSLARQGQTEAFF.

The V call is TRBV6-1, the J call TRBJ1-1; no clear D. V shed 1 base and J shed 1 base, with 7 bases lying between them. The CDR3 contains 14 residues. Germline V gives CDR1 MNHNS, CDR2 SASEGT. CDR3 protein: CASSEDMENTEAFF. CDR3 nucleotides: TGTGCCAGCAGTGAAGATATGGAGAACACTGAAGCTTTCTTT.

J is TRBJ1-1 and V is TRBV5-1; D is possibly TRBD1 (5 bases). This CDR3 has 16 amino acids. The germline V gene encodes CDR1 SGHRS and CDR2 YFSETQ. V was shortened by 0 bases and J by 1 base, with 13 bases between the two germline ends. The CDR3 bases are TGCGCCAGCAGCTTGGAAGGTGCAGGGACGAACACTGAAGCTTTCTTT. Translating gives CASSLEGAGTNTEAFF.

V is TRBV27 and J is TRBJ1-2; perhaps TRBD1 as D (6 bases). The V end was cut by 5 bases, the J end by 8 bases, with 24 bases between. The CDR3 contains 16 residues. Per germline, CDR1 MNHEY and CDR2 SMNVEV (reference sequence). CDR3 region: CASSPWGRGLVGGYTF. CDR3 bases: TGTGCCAGCAGTCCCTGGGGGCGGGGGTTAGTGGGAGGCTACACCTTC.

V and J are TRBV23-1 and TRBJ1-1; the D is unclear. TRBV23-1 is an ORF for which the function is uncertain. The CDR3 runs to 9 residues. V was cut by 9 bases and J by 10 bases, with 9 bases left in between. The CDR3 nucleotides are TGCGCCAGGGACCTGGGAGCTTTCTTT. It yields the protein CARDLGAFF.

This clone was observed a single time. The chain links TRBV2 to TRBJ2-2, with a tentative D call TRBD1 (6 bases). Between the trimmed V and J ends, which lost 5 bases and 2 bases, there was a span of 9 bases. The CDR3 extends over 14 amino acids. Germline-derived CDR1 and CDR2 are SNHLY and FYNNEI. CDR3 amino acids: CASSTGRNTGELFF. DNA of the CDR3: TGTGCCAGCAGTACAGGGCGAAACACCGGGGAGCTGTTTTTT. The variable domain in full, with the rest retrieved from reference TRBV2 and TRBJ2-2, is EPEVTQTPSHQVTQMGQEVILRCVPISNHLYFYWYRQILGQKVEFLVSFYNNEISEKSEIFDDQFSVERPDGSNFTLKIRSTKLEDSAMYFCASSTGRNTGELFFGEGSRLTVL.

The chain uses TRBV6-5 and TRBJ1-6; no firm D call. Trimming removed 0 bases from V and 6 bases from J, with 9 bases in between. The CDR3 is 15 residues long. The germline gives CDR1 MNHEY, CDR2 SVGAGI. The CDR3 protein is CASSYSDHLNSPLHF. In nucleotides, the CDR3 is TGTGCCAGCAGTTACTCGGATCATCTTAATTCACCCCTCCACTTT.

V is TRBV18 and J is TRBJ1-1; D is ambiguous. CDR1 KGHSH and CDR2 LQKENI come from the germline V gene. This CDR3 region has 12 residues. V dropped 4 bases and J dropped 1 base, with 4 bases sitting between them. The CDR3 reads CASSRGNTEAFF. The DNA for the CDR3 is TGTGCCAGCTCACGAGGGAACACTGAAGCTTTCTTT.

V and J are TRBV9 and TRBJ2-7; 8 bases agree with TRBD1. Germline loops: CDR1 SGDLS, CDR2 YYNGEE. CDR3 length: 16 residues. The V gene end was trimmed by 5 bases and the J gene end by 1 base; junction bases not matched to a gene: 11. This chain's CDR3 is CASSLTGTGQSYEQYF. The CDR3 DNA reads TGTGCCAGCAGTCTTACTGGGACAGGCCAGTCCTACGAGCAGTACTTC.

This chain connects TRBV18 to TRBJ1-1; unclear D gene. CDR1 and CDR2 from the germline V gene are KGHSH and LQKENI. V gave up 2 bases and J gave up 1 base, with 11 bases separating them. The CDR3 is 15 amino acids. Here the CDR3 DNA reads TGTGCCAGCTCACCAGTACAACATCCGAACACTGAAGCTTTCTTT. It translates to CASSPVQHPNTEAFF.

The rearrangement links TRBV30 to TRBJ1-1, with TRBD1 as a possible D gene (6 bases). This CDR3 has 13 residues. V was trimmed by 3 bases and J by 3 bases, leaving 11 bases between them. In germline, CDR1 is GTSNPN, CDR2 SVGIG (reference sequence). The CDR3 loop is CAWRRGGDTEAFF. The CDR3 nucleotides are TGTGCCTGGAGGAGGGGGGGAGACACTGAAGCTTTCTTT.

The chain joins TRBV7-3 to TRBJ2-3; D may match TRBD1 or TRBD2 (5 bases each). The CDR3 covers 14 residues. Germline V gene data show CDR1 as SGHTA and CDR2 as FQGTGA. The V end was cut by 5 bases, the J end by 6 bases, with 15 bases between. The CDR3 nucleotides read TGTGCCAGCAGCATACGGGACCTGACGGATACGCAGTATTTT. Translated: CASSIRDLTDTQYF.

This chain connects TRBV4-1 to TRBJ1-4, with 9 bases matching TRBD1. J lost 5 bases, V lost 1 base, and 2 bases had no gene match. The CDR3 runs to 15 residues. The V gene's germline CDR1 is MGHRA and CDR2 YSYEKL. The CDR3 here is CASSQGGTGNEKLFF. The CDR3 region has the DNA TGCGCCAGCAGCCAAGGAGGGACAGGGAATGAAAAACTGTTTTTT.

The rearrangement uses TRBV19 and TRBJ1-1; the match to TRBD1 covers 8 bases. Germline V gene lookup returns CDR1 LNHDA and CDR2 SQIVND (reference sequence). With 7 bases clipped from V and 7 bases from J, the junction kept 11 bases outside the gene matches. CDR3 length: 14 amino acids. The CDR3 loop is CASTRTGRRDEAFF. In DNA, the CDR3 is TGTGCCAGTACACGGACAGGGAGACGGGATGAAGCTTTCTTT.

The chain recombines TRBV6-1 with TRBJ2-3; D uncertain. V lost 4 bases and J lost 0, with 11 bases in between. The CDR3 has 15 amino acids. CDR1 and CDR2 (germline): MNHNS, SASEGT. The CDR3 protein is CASSVDSTSTDTQYF. The CDR3 nucleotides are TGTGCCAGCAGTGTTGATAGCACAAGCACAGATACGCAGTATTTT.

This clone was detected once. The J gene is TRBJ2-1, the V gene TRBV7-3; 12 positions agree with TRBD2. The J segment lost 4 bases and the V segment lost 5 bases, leaving 6 bases of the junction unmatched. The CDR3 contains 16 residues. The germline V gene has CDR1 SGHTA and CDR2 FQGTGA. The CDR3 is CASSPRTSGAYNEQFF. CDR3 coding DNA: TGTGCCAGCAGCCCCCGGACTAGCGGGGCTTACAATGAGCAGTTCTTC.

The CDR3 sequence is CASKWGQSGNTIYF. The DNA of the CDR3 is TGTGCCAGCAAATGGGGCCAGTCTGGAAACACCATATATTTT. This chain links TRBV11-2 with TRBJ1-3; tentatively, D is TRBD1 (5 bases). The CDR3 is 14 amino acids. Trimming stripped 7 bases from V and 1 base from J, with 11 bases between. In germline, CDR1 is SGHAT, CDR2 FQNNGV.

The chain carries TRBV7-8 and TRBJ2-7; D gene unclear. CDR3 length: 11 residues. The germline gives CDR1 SGHVS, CDR2 FQNEAQ. Trimming took off 5 bases at V and 8 bases at J, with 10 bases between the two ends. The CDR3 sequence: CASSVIDQQYF. Written as DNA, the CDR3 is TGTGCCAGCAGCGTGATAGACCAGCAGTACTTC.

The chain couples TRBV7-3 to TRBJ2-2; weak D call: TRBD2 (5 bases). Per germline, CDR1 SGHTA and CDR2 FQGTGA. This CDR3 contains 16 residues. Trimming removed 5 bases at V and 2 bases at J, with 15 bases between. The CDR3 nucleotides are TGTGCCAGCAGCCCCCTCATCACTAGAAACACCGGGGAGCTGTTTTTT. Encoded protein: CASSPLITRNTGELFF.

On this clone: Germline and junction disagree at one end, which may indicate a read error. The chain is built from TRBV11-1 and TRBJ2-7, with a weak D call TRBD1 (7 bases). This CDR3 contains 16 residues. CDR1 is SGHAT, CDR2 FQDESV, per germline (reference sequence). The CDR3 is CASSLASGTVTYEQYF. DNA for the CDR3: TGTGCCAGCAGCCTAGCGTCCGGGACAGTTACCTACGAGCAGTACTTC.

The chain is built from TRBV11-2 and TRBJ2-7, with D maybe TRBD2 (6 bases). CDR3 size: 14 residues. Germline assignment: CDR1 SGHAT and CDR2 FQNNGV. Deletions cut 6 bases from V and 3 bases from J, with 15 bases between. CDR3 sequence reads: CASRRRLEGYEQYF. CDR3 bases: TGTGCCAGCAGACGGAGACTAGAGGGCTACGAGCAGTACTTC.

The chain carries TRBV4-1 and TRBJ1-1, with TRBD1 identical over 8 bases. The CDR3 consists of 15 residues. The V gene's germline CDR1 is MGHRA and CDR2 YSYEKL. After removal of 1 base from V and 5 bases from J, the junction contained 6 bases not matched to a gene. The DNA for the CDR3 is TGCGCCAGCAGCCAAGCCGGCAGGGGGCTGACTGAAGCTTTCTTT. Protein: CASSQAGRGLTEAFF.